A selection of T cell receptor beta chains follows, all from one sample in a study of PD-1 blockade in classical Hodgkin lymphoma. Profiling relied on immunoSEQ multiplex PCR, and the TCRdb table lists in-frame clones only, not all of them. This sample yields about 20,000 clones, of which 84% are seen a single time; around 7.8% belongs to the top ten. This specimen consisted of CD8+ T cells from blood, obtained before the fourth cycle of nivolumab. These TCRs come from a human donor with classical Hodgkin lymphoma. The CDR3 runs from the conserved cysteine through the conserved F or W. A D gene is named only where the DNA matches it firmly.

j_call,d_call,v_call,cdr3_aa
TRBJ2-7,-,TRBV9,CASSVTGLSYEQYF
TRBJ1-4,TRBD1,TRBV27,CASSLWTGEKLFF
TRBJ1-1,-,TRBV21-1,CASSKGGGSTNTEAFF
TRBJ1-2,-,TRBV6-5,CASSYGARNYGYTF
TRBJ1-2,-,TRBV28,CASSLTAYGYTF
TRBJ1-2,TRBD1,TRBV11-2,CASSSGQGGYGYTF
TRBJ2-7,-,TRBV2,CASSPIGTWYYEQYF
TRBJ1-1,-,TRBV30,CAWNLDLEAFF
TRBJ1-4,TRBD1,TRBV9,CASSVKTGTATNEKLFF
TRBJ2-7,-,TRBV10-2,CASSPGNTYEQYF